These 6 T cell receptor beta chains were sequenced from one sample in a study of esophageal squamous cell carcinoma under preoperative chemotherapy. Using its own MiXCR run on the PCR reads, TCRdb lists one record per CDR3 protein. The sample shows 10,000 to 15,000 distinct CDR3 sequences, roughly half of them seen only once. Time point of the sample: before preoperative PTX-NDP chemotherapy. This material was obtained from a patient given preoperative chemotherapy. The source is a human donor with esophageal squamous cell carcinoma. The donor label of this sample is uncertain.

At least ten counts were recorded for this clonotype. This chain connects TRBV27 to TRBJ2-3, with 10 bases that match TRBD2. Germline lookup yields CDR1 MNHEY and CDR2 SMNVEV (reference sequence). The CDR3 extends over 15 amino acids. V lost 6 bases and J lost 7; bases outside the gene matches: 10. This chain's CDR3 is CASRTGSGRGNTQYF. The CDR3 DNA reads TGTGCCAGCAGAACAGGGAGCGGGAGGGGCAATACGCAGTATTTT.

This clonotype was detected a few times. In DNA form, the CDR3 reads TGTGCCAGCACCCAAGGGAGGGGGACATACAATGAGCAGTACTTC. This sequence encodes CASTQGRGTYNEQYF. The chain links TRBV7-2 to TRBJ2-1; maybe TRBD2 (7 bases). The J call may be mistaken, given a closer DNA end match to TRBJ2-7. The CDR3 totals 15 residues. Germline V CDR1 and CDR2: SGHTA, FQGNSA.

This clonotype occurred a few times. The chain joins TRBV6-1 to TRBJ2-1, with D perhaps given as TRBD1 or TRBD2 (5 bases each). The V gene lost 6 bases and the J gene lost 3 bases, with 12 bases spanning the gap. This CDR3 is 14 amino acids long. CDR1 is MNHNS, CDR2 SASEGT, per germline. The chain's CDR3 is CASSSEGLYNEQFF. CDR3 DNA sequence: TGTGCCAGCAGCTCTGAGGGGCTCTACAATGAGCAGTTCTTC.

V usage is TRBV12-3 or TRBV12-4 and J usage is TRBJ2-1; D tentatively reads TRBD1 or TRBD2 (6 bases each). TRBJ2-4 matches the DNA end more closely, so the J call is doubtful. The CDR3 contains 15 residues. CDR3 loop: CASTRGLVETSAQYF. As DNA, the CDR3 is TGTGCCAGCACCCGGGGGCTAGTCGAAACTTCGGCTCAGTACTTC.

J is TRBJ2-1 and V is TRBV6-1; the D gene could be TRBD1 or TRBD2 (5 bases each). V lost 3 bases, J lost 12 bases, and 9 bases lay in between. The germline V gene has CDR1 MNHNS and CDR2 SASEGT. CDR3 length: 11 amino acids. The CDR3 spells CASSEWDGQFF. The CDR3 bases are TGTGCCAGCAGTGAGTGGGACGGGCAGTTCTTC.

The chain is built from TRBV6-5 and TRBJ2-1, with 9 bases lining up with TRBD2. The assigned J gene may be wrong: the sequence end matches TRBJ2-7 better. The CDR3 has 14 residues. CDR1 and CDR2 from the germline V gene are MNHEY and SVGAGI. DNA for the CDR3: TGTGCCAGCAGTTACTCCTGGACTAGCGACGAGCAGTACTTC. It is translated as CASSYSWTSDEQYF.